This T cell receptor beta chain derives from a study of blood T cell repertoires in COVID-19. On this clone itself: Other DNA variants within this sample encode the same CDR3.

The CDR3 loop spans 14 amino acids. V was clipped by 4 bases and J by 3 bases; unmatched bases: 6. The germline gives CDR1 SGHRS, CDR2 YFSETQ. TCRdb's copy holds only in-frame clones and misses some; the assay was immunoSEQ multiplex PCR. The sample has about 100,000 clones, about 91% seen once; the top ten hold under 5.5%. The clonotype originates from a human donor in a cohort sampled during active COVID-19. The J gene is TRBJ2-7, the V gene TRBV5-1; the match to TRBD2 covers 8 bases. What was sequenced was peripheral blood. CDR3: CASSPGTSGYEQYF. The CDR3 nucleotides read TGCGCCAGCAGCCCTGGAACTAGCGGCTACGAGCAGTACTTC.